This is a list of T cell receptor beta chains from one sample in a study of blood T cell repertoires in COVID-19. Profiled with immunoSEQ multiplex PCR; TCRdb holds only in-frame clones, not every one. This table has 310,000 or so clones, roughly 87% appearing once. The specimen was PBMCs or T cells enriched from blood (not recorded which). These receptors were taken from a woman aged 18-29 years who had recovered from COVID-19. The CDR3 runs from the conserved cysteine through the conserved F or W. Fields, in order: clone size, V gene, J gene, D gene, CDR3 protein, CDR3 DNA. A D gene is named only where the DNA matches it firmly. Size tells how often a clone was seen (once, few, many) or the class of an expanded clone, and some rows leave it out.

.	TRBV7-8	TRBJ1-2	TRBD1	CASSPRDRAQQGYGYTF	TGTGCCAGCAGCCCCCGGGACAGGGCTCAGCAGGGGTATGGCTACACCTTC
.	TRBV6-6	TRBJ1-5	.	CASSSSARFGQPQHF	TGTGCCAGCAGTTCGTCCGCTCGGTTTGGTCAGCCCCAGCATTTT
.	TRBV6-1	TRBJ1-2	.	CASSEAGWRRHGYTF	TGTGCCAGCAGTGAAGCCGGCTGGAGGAGGCATGGCTACACCTTC
.	TRBV2	TRBJ2-4	TRBD2	CASSALTSGSKKNIQYF	TGTGCCAGCAGTGCCCTGACTAGCGGGAGTAAAAAAAACATTCAGTACTTC
.	TRBV19	TRBJ1-2	TRBD1	CASSSSTGGLDGYTF	TGTGCCAGTAGTTCCTCGACAGGGGGGCTCGATGGCTACACCTTC
.	TRBV7-9	TRBJ1-5	.	CASSSSLALGVNQPQHF	TGTGCCAGCAGCTCTTCCCTCGCTTTGGGCGTCAATCAGCCCCAGCATTTT
.	TRBV7-2	TRBJ2-7	.	CASSLGARTDTYEQYF	TGTGCCAGCAGCTTAGGAGCGCGGACTGATACCTACGAGCAGTACTTC
.	TRBV2	TRBJ1-4	.	CASSERTALNEKLFF	TGTGCCAGCAGTGAGCGGACAGCCCTAAATGAAAAACTGTTTTTT
few	TRBV18	TRBJ1-6	.	CASSPAGDSPLHF	TGTGCCAGCTCACCAGCGGGTGACTCACCCCTCCACTTT
.	TRBV28	TRBJ1-2	.	CASSTYRTNYGYTF	TGTGCCAGCAGTACTTACAGGACTAACTATGGCTACACCTTC
once	TRBV5-1	TRBJ2-5	TRBD2	CASSPWMGGETQYF	TGCGCCAGCAGTCCATGGATGGGGGGGGAGACCCAGTACTTC
.	TRBV4-1	TRBJ2-7	TRBD2	CASSPGGGYSYEQYF	TGCGCCAGCAGCCCGGGAGGGGGTTACTCCTACGAGCAGTACTTC
.	TRBV28	TRBJ2-2	.	CASSSPAGTGELFF	TGTGCCAGCAGTTCCCCCGCGGGGACCGGGGAGCTGTTTTTT
.	TRBV5-5	TRBJ1-5	.	CASSLPGQPQHF	TGTGCCAGCAGCTTGCCCGGGCAGCCCCAGCATTTT
.	TRBV6-2/TRBV6-3	TRBJ2-1	TRBD2	CASSSTVRLAGDNEQFF	TGTGCCAGCAGTTCGACCGTGCGGCTAGCGGGAGACAATGAGCAGTTCTTC
.	TRBV15	TRBJ1-6	.	CATSRDLGTCHF	TGTGCCACCAGCAGAGATTTAGGGACTTGCCACTTT
.	TRBV3-1/TRBV3-2	TRBJ2-1	TRBD2	CASSQDVSSGVHNEQFF	TGTGCCAGCAGCCAAGATGTCTCTAGCGGGGTCCACAATGAGCAGTTCTTC
.	TRBV5-4	TRBJ2-3	.	CASSAETPDTQYF	TGTGCCAGCAGCGCTGAGACTCCCGATACGCAGTATTTT
once	TRBV29-1	TRBJ1-5	.	CSVRQDYSNQPQHF	TGCAGCGTTCGACAGGATTATAGCAATCAGCCCCAGCATTTT
.	TRBV2	TRBJ2-7	.	CAARRLGSREQYF	TGTGCCGCTAGGCGCCTAGGATCTAGAGAGCAGTACTTC
.	TRBV6-2/TRBV6-3	TRBJ2-2	TRBD2	CASSFWTSWDTGELFF	TGTGCCAGCAGTTTCTGGACTAGCTGGGACACCGGGGAGCTGTTTTTT
.	TRBV7-8	TRBJ2-7	.	CASSLAGGTSYEQYF	TGTGCCAGCAGCTTAGCGGGCGGGACCTCCTACGAGCAGTACTTC
.	TRBV24-1	TRBJ2-2	.	CATSDFGHENTGELFF	TGTGCCACCAGTGATTTTGGCCACGAGAACACCGGGGAGCTGTTTTTT
.	TRBV9	TRBJ1-5	.	CASSVDPRGGQNQHF	TGTGCCAGCAGCGTAGACCCCAGAGGAGGTCAAAACCAGCATTTT
.	TRBV9	TRBJ2-5	.	CASSVQSGGGETQYF	TGTGCCAGCAGCGTACAATCGGGGGGCGGGGAGACCCAGTACTTC
.	TRBV11-3	TRBJ2-3	.	CASSLAGRRDTQYF	TGTGCCAGCAGCTTAGCGGGCCGGAGGGATACGCAGTATTTT
.	TRBV28	TRBJ1-1	.	CASSLFQVMNTEAFF	TGTGCCAGCAGTTTATTCCAGGTCATGAACACTGAAGCTTTCTTT
once	TRBV3-1/TRBV3-2	TRBJ2-1	TRBD2	CASSQDHLAGGSSYNEQFF	TGTGCCAGCAGCCAAGACCATCTAGCGGGAGGGTCATCCTACAATGAGCAGTTCTTC
.	TRBV6-5	TRBJ1-2	TRBD1	CASRRTGGHYGYTF	TGTGCCAGCAGGCGGACAGGGGGCCACTATGGCTACACCTTC
once	TRBV9	TRBJ1-1	.	CASSGGGSTEAFF	TGTGCCAGCAGCGGAGGGGGTTCCACTGAAGCTTTCTTT
once	TRBV7-9	TRBJ2-7	TRBD2	CASSAPLALHGEQYF	TGTGCCAGCAGCGCTCCACTAGCGCTACACGGGGAGCAGTACTTC
.	TRBV28	TRBJ2-1	.	CASSTPPRRRSYNEQFF	TGTGCCAGCAGTACGCCCCCTAGACGACGCTCCTACAATGAGCAGTTCTTC
.	TRBV28	TRBJ2-1	TRBD1	CASSLLGTGKFDEQFF	TGTGCCAGCAGTTTGCTTGGGACAGGGAAATTTGATGAGCAGTTCTTC
.	TRBV19	TRBJ2-1	TRBD2	CASSILAGFFNEQFF	TGTGCCAGTAGTATACTAGCGGGATTCTTCAATGAGCAGTTCTTC
few	TRBV7-2	TRBJ2-1	TRBD1	CASSLAAGTGVGEQFF	TGTGCCAGCAGCTTAGCGGCCGGGACAGGGGTCGGTGAGCAGTTCTTC
.	TRBV5-1	TRBJ1-1	.	CASSLRGGTEAFF	TGCGCCAGCAGCTTGAGGGGAGGAACTGAAGCTTTCTTT
.	TRBV19	TRBJ2-5	.	CASSPAGLEETQYF	TGTGCCAGTAGTCCAGCAGGGTTGGAAGAGACCCAGTACTTC
.	TRBV7-8	TRBJ1-6	TRBD1	CASKQGAVTINSPLHF	TGTGCCAGCAAACAGGGGGCGGTCACGATTAATTCACCCCTCCACTTT
.	TRBV28	TRBJ1-6	.	CASSTDRYNSPLHF	TGTGCCAGCAGTACAGACAGATATAATTCACCCCTCCACTTT
.	TRBV6-2/TRBV6-3	TRBJ2-7	TRBD2	CASSPGLAGPPYEQYF	TGTGCCAGCAGCCCAGGACTAGCGGGGCCACCCTACGAGCAGTACTTC
once	TRBV5-6	TRBJ2-3	TRBD2	CASSPRTSGGGDTQYF	TGTGCCAGCAGCCCCAGGACTAGCGGGGGAGGGGATACGCAGTATTTT
.	TRBV5-8	TRBJ1-2	TRBD1	CASSRDSYGYTF	TGTGCCAGCAGCAGGGACAGCTATGGCTACACCTTC
.	TRBV11-3	TRBJ1-1	.	CASSPGHPNTEAFF	TGTGCCAGCAGCCCGGGACACCCAAACACTGAAGCTTTCTTT
.	TRBV11-2	TRBJ1-4	.	CASSLDYQATNEKLFF	TGTGCCAGCAGCTTAGATTATCAGGCAACTAATGAAAAACTGTTTTTT
.	TRBV6-2/TRBV6-3	TRBJ1-5	.	CASSYTLRQKGNQPQHF	TGTGCCAGCAGTTACACCCTTCGACAGAAGGGTAATCAGCCCCAGCATTTT
.	TRBV7-2	TRBJ2-5	.	CASSLRGTRGTETQYF	TGTGCCAGCAGCTTAAGAGGGACCCGGGGGACAGAGACCCAGTACTTC
.	TRBV6-5	TRBJ2-1	.	CASSYSRTTASNEQFF	TGTGCCAGCAGTTACTCTAGGACTACCGCCTCAAATGAGCAGTTCTTC
.	TRBV30	TRBJ1-2	TRBD1	CAWRDKYRGELYGYTF	TGTGCCTGGAGGGACAAATACAGGGGAGAGCTCTATGGCTACACCTTC
.	TRBV7-9	TRBJ1-1	.	CASSRLNGGLSAFF	TGTGCCAGCAGCCGACTAAACGGGGGGCTGTCGGCTTTCTTT
.	TRBV19	TRBJ2-3	TRBD2	CASSIRLAGASDTQYF	TGTGCCAGTAGTATACGGCTAGCGGGAGCCTCAGATACGCAGTATTTT
.	TRBV19	TRBJ2-4	.	CASSEGHFSTPGDIQYF	TGTGCCAGTAGTGAGGGACATTTTTCTACCCCCGGTGACATTCAGTACTTC
.	TRBV19	TRBJ2-7	TRBD1	CASRRVFPGQTYEQYF	TGTGCCAGTAGGCGGGTTTTTCCGGGACAGACCTACGAGCAGTACTTC
.	TRBV28	TRBJ2-3	TRBD1	CASSLPSGTGPDTQYF	TGTGCCAGCAGTTTACCTTCCGGGACAGGGCCAGATACGCAGTATTTT
.	TRBV6-4	TRBJ1-2	.	CASSESGRDWEGYTF	TGTGCCAGCAGTGAGTCAGGGCGAGATTGGGAAGGCTACACCTTC
once	TRBV7-2	TRBJ2-6	.	CASSLSGRSSGANVLTF	TGTGCCAGCAGCTTATCAGGGAGGAGCTCTGGGGCCAACGTCCTGACTTTC
.	TRBV10-3	TRBJ2-3	.	CAISETRTSTDTQYF	TGTGCCATCAGTGAGACAAGGACTAGCACAGATACGCAGTATTTT
.	TRBV15	TRBJ1-5	.	CATSSWDRDYNQPQHF	TGTGCCACCAGCAGTTGGGACCGGGACTACAATCAGCCCCAGCATTTT
.	TRBV9	TRBJ1-2	.	CASSVLTGSQYGYTF	TGTGCCAGCAGCGTATTAACAGGGTCTCAGTATGGCTACACCTTC
.	TRBV2	TRBJ2-3	TRBD2	CASSESGLAGETDTQYF	TGTGCCAGCAGTGAATCTGGTCTAGCGGGAGAAACAGATACGCAGTATTTT